A single sample gave rise to the 14 T cell receptor beta chains below, sequenced in a study of T cells in localized non-small cell lung cancer. Measured with immunoSEQ multiplex PCR; TCRdb has only the in-frame clones, and not every one. The sample has roughly 38,000 clones; approximately 89% are singletons. Sequenced material: peripheral blood, taken before any cancer treatment. The receptors were gathered from a woman aged 40-75 years with stage I lung adenocarcinoma.

In its sample, this clone ranks as medium-sized. The J gene is TRBJ1-2, the V gene TRBV5-5; D ambiguous. Trimming cost V 2 bases and J 4 bases, with 3 bases left between them. CDR1 is SGHKS, CDR2 YYEKEE, per germline (reference sequence). This CDR3 spans 11 amino acids. The chain's CDR3 is CASSFLYGYTF. The CDR3 DNA is TGTGCCAGCAGCTTCCTCTATGGCTACACCTTC. Together with reference TRBV5-5 and TRBJ1-2, the CDR3 gives the full variable domain: DAGVTQSPTHLIKTRGQQVTLRCSPISGHKSVSWYQQVLGQGPQFIFQYYEKEERGRGNFPDRFSARQFPNYSSELNVNALLLGDSALYLCASSFLYGYTFGSGTRLTVV.

The rearrangement links TRBV6-1 to TRBJ2-7; 7 bases are shared with TRBD1. The CDR3 covers 13 residues. The V and J ends lost 6 bases and 3 bases, in that order; junction bases with no gene match: 5. Germline V lookup: CDR1 MNHNS, CDR2 SASEGT. CDR3 in DNA: TGTGCCAGCAGCCGGGACAGCTTCTACGAGCAGTACTTC. Amino acids: CASSRDSFYEQYF.

The chain links TRBV28 to TRBJ1-1; D gene unclear. The germline gives CDR1 MDHEN, CDR2 SYDVKM. Trimming took 4 bases from V and 4 from J, leaving 19 bases between them. This CDR3 spans 16 amino acids. The CDR3 is CASSSYGRGRSTEAFF. The CDR3 DNA is TGTGCCAGCAGTTCCTATGGACGTGGGAGGAGCACTGAAGCTTTCTTT.

The V call is TRBV5-1, the J call TRBJ2-5, with D uncertain. CDR3 length: 15 residues. The V end was cut by 7 bases, the J end by 0 bases, with 16 bases between. Per the germline V gene, CDR1 is SGHRS and CDR2 is YFSETQ. CDR3 loop: CASGPSVTDQETQYF. The CDR3 bases are TGCGCCAGCGGGCCATCCGTAACGGACCAAGAGACCCAGTACTTC.

J is TRBJ1-4 and V is TRBV5-4; D is perhaps TRBD1 (6 bases). The CDR3 extends over 14 amino acids. Trimming removed 4 bases at V and 8 bases at J, with 15 bases between. Germline values: CDR1 SGHNT, CDR2 YYREEE (reference sequence). CDR3 sequence: CASSVTGLAEKLFF. Here the CDR3 DNA reads TGTGCCAGCAGCGTGACAGGCCTAGCCGAAAAACTGTTTTTT. Full variable domain (outside the CDR3, taken from reference TRBV5-4 and TRBJ1-4): ETGVTQSPTHLIKTRGQQVTLRCSSQSGHNTVSWYQQALGQGPQFIFQYYREEENGRGNFPPRFSGLQFPNYSSELNVNALELDDSALYLCASSVTGLAEKLFFGSGTQLSVL.

The chain carries TRBV28 and TRBJ2-7; 7 bases are shared with TRBD1. Germline CDR1 and CDR2: MDHEN and SYDVKM. The CDR3 has 13 residues. The V and J ends lost 6 bases and 5 bases, in that order; junction bases with no gene match: 7. CDR3 residues: CASRRTGLDEQYF. The CDR3 DNA sequence: TGTGCCAGCAGACGGACAGGCTTGGACGAGCAGTACTTC.

The genes are TRBV28 and TRBJ1-2; the D is unclear. This CDR3 region has 11 residues. The germline gives CDR1 MDHEN, CDR2 SYDVKM. The V and J ends lost 6 bases and 0 bases respectively, with 2 bases between them. The CDR3 spells CASSSNYGYTF. As DNA, the CDR3 is TGTGCCAGCAGCTCTAACTATGGCTACACCTTC.

The DNA for the CDR3 is TGTGCCAGCAGCTTAAGGGCTGGGAGTTTCCACACAGATACGCAGTATTTT. This codes for CASSLRAGSFHTDTQYF. This rearrangement joins TRBV11-2 to TRBJ2-3, with D possibly being TRBD2 (5 bases). This CDR3 has 17 amino acids. Germline assignment: CDR1 SGHAT and CDR2 FQNNGV. V shed 2 bases and J shed 2 bases, with 17 bases lying between them.

The chain carries TRBV6-1 and TRBJ1-1; D gene uncertain. The CDR3 sequence is 15 residues long. V was cut by 3 bases and J by 1 base, with 12 bases left in between. Looked up from germline, CDR1 is MNHNS and CDR2 is SASEGT. This chain's CDR3 is CASSEGYSWNTEAFF. CDR3 sequence (DNA): TGTGCCAGCAGTGAGGGCTACAGTTGGAACACTGAAGCTTTCTTT.

The J gene is TRBJ1-2, the V gene TRBV5-4; D gene uncertain. Trimming shortened V by 0 bases and J by 5 bases, and 11 bases separated the two germline ends. This CDR3 has 14 residues. The germline gives CDR1 SGHNT, CDR2 YYREEE (reference sequence). DNA for the CDR3: TGTGCCAGCAGCTTGGACCCCTCCATTTATGGCTACACCTTC. It translates to CASSLDPSIYGYTF.

This chain uses TRBV5-1 with TRBJ2-1; 8 bases match TRBD2. The germline gives CDR1 SGHRS, CDR2 YFSETQ. The CDR3 has 15 amino acids. The ends lost 2 bases at V and 6 bases at J; junction bases unmatched: 7. The CDR3 DNA sequence: TGCGCCAGCAGCTTCGGGAGGGAGACAGTCAATGAGCAGTTCTTC. Its protein is CASSFGRETVNEQFF.

The chain uses TRBV5-4 and TRBJ2-3, with 11 bases that match TRBD2. J was trimmed by 1 base and V by 2 bases; bases with no gene match: 6. CDR1 and CDR2 (germline): SGHNT, YYREEE (reference sequence). The CDR3 totals 17 residues. CDR3 sequence: CASSLTSGGKGTDTQYF. As DNA, the CDR3 is TGTGCCAGCAGCTTAACTAGCGGGGGCAAGGGCACAGATACGCAGTATTTT.

This rearrangement joins TRBV5-1 to TRBJ1-4; 10 nucleotides agree with TRBD1. Looked up from germline, CDR1 is SGHRS and CDR2 is YFSETQ. The V gene end was trimmed by 4 bases and the J gene end by 0 bases; junction bases not matched to a gene: 6. CDR3 length: 17 amino acids. The chain's CDR3 is CASSPFGQGATNEKLFF. Here the CDR3 DNA reads TGCGCCAGCAGCCCATTTGGACAGGGGGCAACTAATGAAAAACTGTTTTTT.

The chain employs TRBV19 and TRBJ1-1; D is unclear. The CDR3 runs to 14 residues. The germline CDR1 and CDR2 sequences are LNHDA and SQIVND (reference sequence). V was cut by 2 bases and J by 1 base, with 8 bases left in between. CDR3 in DNA: TGTGCCAGTAGTATAAACGGCGGGAACACTGAAGCTTTCTTT. It is translated as CASSINGGNTEAFF.